This TCR beta chain was sequenced for a study of patients and donors after allogeneic stem cell transplantation. From germline, CDR1 is MNHEY and CDR2 SMNVEV (reference sequence). V lost 3 bases and J lost 6, with 11 bases in between. This CDR3 contains 13 residues. This clonotype has at least ten counts. TCRdb analysed the RT-PCR reads with MiXCR anew, one entry per CDR3 protein. Among tens of thousands of distinct CDR3 sequences, under 7.5% were seen once, and the ten largest hold roughly 36%. The sequence came from a human donor who was either an allogeneic HSCT recipient or a stem cell or donor lymphocyte infusion donor (not recorded which). It is not recorded whose cells these are; they may come from a transplant donor. This sequence joins TRBV27 and TRBJ2-5; the D gene is possibly TRBD1 (5 bases). The specimen was blood, either unsorted or a sorted T cell fraction (not recorded which). The CDR3 spells CASSFQGWQTQYF. CDR3 in DNA: TGTGCCAGCAGTTTTCAGGGTTGGCAGACCCAGTACTTC.